These T cell receptor beta chains were read from a single sample in a study of CD4 T cells in relation to SARS-CoV-2 and coronaviruses. The table came from immunoSEQ multiplex PCR; TCRdb's copy has only in-frame clones and leaves some out. The sample shows roughly 57,000 clones, roughly 90% of them seen only once. The sequenced sample was memory CD4+ T cells from PBMCs. The receptors derive from a human donor in good health. The CDR3 runs from the conserved cysteine through the conserved F or W. The D gene is left open where the match is weak. Some rows have no size entry. The others give once, few or many, or a class for an expanded clone.

CDR3 protein: CASQSATNEKLFF
CDR3 DNA: TGCGCCAGCCAATCTGCAACTAATGAAAAACTGTTTTTT
clone size: once
J gene: TRBJ1-4
D gene: NA
V gene: TRBV10-1

CDR3 protein: CASSQGDRGREETQYF
CDR3 DNA: TGTGCCAGCAGCCAAGGGGACAGGGGAAGGGAGGAGACCCAGTACTTC
clone size: NA
J gene: TRBJ2-5
D gene: TRBD1
V gene: TRBV3-1/TRBV3-2

CDR3 protein: CASSSSGLTNYGYTF
CDR3 DNA: TGTGCCAGCAGTAGTTCGGGATTAACTAACTATGGCTACACCTTC
clone size: few
J gene: TRBJ1-2
D gene: NA
V gene: TRBV2

CDR3 protein: CASSLLVTGTTGNTIYF
CDR3 DNA: TGTGCCAGTAGTTTGCTCGTTACCGGGACAACTGGAAACACCATATATTTT
clone size: NA
J gene: TRBJ1-3
D gene: NA
V gene: TRBV19

CDR3 protein: CATSRDPPSLKEETQYF
CDR3 DNA: TGTGCCACCAGCAGAGATCCGCCTAGCCTCAAGGAAGAGACCCAGTACTTC
clone size: NA
J gene: TRBJ2-5
D gene: NA
V gene: TRBV15

CDR3 protein: CATSRDNGGPTDTQYF
CDR3 DNA: TGTGCCACCAGCAGAGATAACGGCGGACCCACAGATACGCAGTATTTT
clone size: NA
J gene: TRBJ2-3
D gene: NA
V gene: TRBV15

CDR3 protein: CSASPHTQYF
CDR3 DNA: TGCAGTGCTAGTCCCCATACGCAGTATTTT
clone size: NA
J gene: TRBJ2-3
D gene: NA
V gene: TRBV20-1

CDR3 protein: CASSPLASNQPQHF
CDR3 DNA: TGTGCCAGCAGCCCTCTGGCCAGCAATCAGCCCCAGCATTTT
clone size: NA
J gene: TRBJ1-5
D gene: NA
V gene: TRBV7-8

CDR3 protein: CASSQELGANQPQHF
CDR3 DNA: TGTGCCAGCAGCCAAGAGTTAGGGGCCAATCAGCCCCAGCATTTT
clone size: NA
J gene: TRBJ1-5
D gene: NA
V gene: TRBV3-1/TRBV3-2

CDR3 protein: CASSYSGLAWTGELFF
CDR3 DNA: TGTGCCAGCAGTTACTCGGGACTAGCTTGGACCGGGGAGCTGTTTTTT
clone size: once
J gene: TRBJ2-2
D gene: TRBD2
V gene: TRBV6-5

CDR3 protein: CASSLEKGLAGDTQYF
CDR3 DNA: TGTGCCAGCAGCTTAGAGAAGGGACTAGCGGGAGATACGCAGTATTTT
clone size: NA
J gene: TRBJ2-3
D gene: TRBD2
V gene: TRBV11-2

CDR3 protein: CASSQVVGAGGEQFF
CDR3 DNA: TGCGCCAGCAGCCAAGTTGTGGGAGCGGGTGGGGAGCAGTTCTTC
clone size: few
J gene: TRBJ2-1
D gene: NA
V gene: TRBV4-1

CDR3 protein: CASSVQGGDTQYF
CDR3 DNA: TGTGCCAGCAGCGTACAGGGTGGAGATACGCAGTATTTT
clone size: NA
J gene: TRBJ2-3
D gene: NA
V gene: TRBV9

CDR3 protein: CASSKGGRNYGYTF
CDR3 DNA: TGTGCCAGTAGCAAAGGGGGTCGTAACTATGGCTACACCTTC
clone size: NA
J gene: TRBJ1-2
D gene: NA
V gene: TRBV19

CDR3 protein: CASSLPGTRSPLHF
CDR3 DNA: TGTGCCAGCAGCTTGCCAGGGACGAGGTCACCCCTCCACTTT
clone size: once
J gene: TRBJ1-6
D gene: NA
V gene: TRBV5-6

CDR3 protein: CASSQGRTYEQYF
CDR3 DNA: TGTGCCAGCAGCCAGGGGAGGACCTACGAGCAGTACTTC
clone size: NA
J gene: TRBJ2-7
D gene: NA
V gene: TRBV28

CDR3 protein: CASSMGRENIQYF
CDR3 DNA: TGTGCCAGTAGTATGGGACGGGAAAACATTCAGTACTTC
clone size: NA
J gene: TRBJ2-4
D gene: NA
V gene: TRBV19

CDR3 protein: CATRDRGWNTEAFF
CDR3 DNA: TGTGCCACCAGGGACAGGGGCTGGAACACTGAAGCTTTCTTT
clone size: NA
J gene: TRBJ1-1
D gene: TRBD1
V gene: TRBV24-1